The rows below give T cell receptor beta chains drawn from one sample of a study of T-cell memory formation after mild COVID-19. Using its own MiXCR run on the 5' RACE reads, TCRdb lists one record per CDR3 protein. The table shows 300,000 to 400,000 distinct CDR3 sequences, with 10% to 15% occurring only once. Sample: PBMCs or a T cell subset sorted from them (not recorded which). These receptors were obtained from a man aged 18 to 35 who had mild COVID-19 (a few samples of this study predate the infection). Cell type and time point are not known. Each CDR3 is given with its conserved first and last residue. Fields, in order: V gene, J gene, CDR3 protein.

V: TRBV12-3/TRBV12-4
J: TRBJ2-1
CDR3: CASSLSPASGGANEQFF

V: TRBV4-3
J: TRBJ2-3
CDR3: CASSQEPLTTGVGTDTQYF

V: TRBV5-6
J: TRBJ2-3
CDR3: CASSLVGAGESTDTQYF

V: TRBV7-2
J: TRBJ1-1
CDR3: CASSSSGDTEAFF

V: TRBV6-6
J: TRBJ1-5
CDR3: CASSDLTGVQPQHF

V: TRBV20-1
J: TRBJ2-5
CDR3: CSATDREETQYF

V: TRBV15
J: TRBJ2-1
CDR3: CATSRGLGEGNEQFF

V: TRBV4-3
J: TRBJ2-3
CDR3: CASDNRGGTQYF

V: TRBV7-9
J: TRBJ2-1
CDR3: CASKVFGVSGGGPRDEQFF

V: TRBV10-3
J: TRBJ2-3
CDR3: CAIRSGADTQYF

V: TRBV5-1
J: TRBJ2-7
CDR3: CASSSAGSYEQYF

V: TRBV13
J: TRBJ2-3
CDR3: CASSRRAQRGLSTDTQYF

V: TRBV14
J: TRBJ2-1
CDR3: CASSAAAGVEQFF

V: TRBV11-3
J: TRBJ2-4
CDR3: CASSMSGGNIQYF

V: TRBV5-5
J: TRBJ2-2
CDR3: CASSSSTGELFF

V: TRBV5-1
J: TRBJ1-1
CDR3: CASSSVSGTEAFF

V: TRBV2
J: TRBJ1-5
CDR3: CASGTAAVTTSNQPQHF

V: TRBV4-1
J: TRBJ2-3
CDR3: CASSQDGGATTDTQYF

V: TRBV28
J: TRBJ2-2
CDR3: CATSLRGVNTGELFF

V: TRBV7-2
J: TRBJ2-7
CDR3: CASSLLGAASYEQYF

V: TRBV13
J: TRBJ1-2
CDR3: CASSRGNPNYGYTF

V: TRBV7-2
J: TRBJ1-2
CDR3: CASSPGGWVTNGYTF

V: TRBV20-1
J: TRBJ1-5
CDR3: CSANRRDRGMSSNQPQHF

V: TRBV12-3/TRBV12-4
J: TRBJ2-5
CDR3: CASRDGNDQRFAETQYF

V: TRBV6-2/TRBV6-3
J: TRBJ2-3
CDR3: CASSYGLAGRTDTQYF

V: TRBV7-8
J: TRBJ2-2
CDR3: CASSFRGSYRELFF

V: TRBV25-1
J: TRBJ2-3
CDR3: CASKGSTDTQYF

V: TRBV27
J: TRBJ1-5
CDR3: CASSGTGGQPQHF

V: TRBV6-1
J: TRBJ2-1
CDR3: CASSETGGLNEQFF

V: TRBV6-2/TRBV6-3
J: TRBJ1-1
CDR3: CASRSGPPTEAFF

V: TRBV7-9
J: TRBJ1-1
CDR3: CASSHIPGLNTEAFF

V: TRBV3-2
J: TRBJ2-2
CDR3: CASSQWGTGSFFANTGELFF

V: TRBV12-3/TRBV12-4
J: TRBJ1-1
CDR3: CASSRGSNTEAFF

V: TRBV4-3
J: TRBJ1-1
CDR3: CASSQGGHTEAFF

V: TRBV27
J: TRBJ1-6
CDR3: CASSLLGRGRPNYNSPLHF

V: TRBV4-1
J: TRBJ2-7
CDR3: CASRQEQGLRHEQYF

V: TRBV7-2
J: TRBJ1-6
CDR3: CASSLDRGPSPLHF

V: TRBV7-9
J: TRBJ2-7
CDR3: CASSSDVQYF

V: TRBV15
J: TRBJ1-5
CDR3: CATRAGGAGNQPQHF

V: TRBV7-3
J: TRBJ2-5
CDR3: CASTHKGTKKTQYF

V: TRBV7-6
J: TRBJ1-3
CDR3: CASSLRGTGIGNTIYF

V: TRBV6-2/TRBV6-3
J: TRBJ2-5
CDR3: CASTSDRWGGETQYF

V: TRBV24-1
J: TRBJ2-1
CDR3: CATRLGFGEQFF

V: TRBV13
J: TRBJ1-2
CDR3: CASSLGDRGLGGYTF

V: TRBV7-3
J: TRBJ2-1
CDR3: CASSPPRGRAFF

V: TRBV7-3
J: TRBJ2-3
CDR3: CASSALAQDTQYF

V: TRBV6-6
J: TRBJ1-1
CDR3: CASRATGGTTEAFF

V: TRBV3-1
J: TRBJ2-7
CDR3: CASSQAGFYEQYF

V: TRBV7-2
J: TRBJ2-2
CDR3: CASSLAGHPLNTGELFF

V: TRBV5-1
J: TRBJ2-7
CDR3: CASSLDPRDEQYF

V: TRBV6-5
J: TRBJ1-2
CDR3: CASSLTGAFGYTF

V: TRBV5-1
J: TRBJ2-5
CDR3: CASSLVPQQETQYF

V: TRBV6-6
J: TRBJ1-3
CDR3: CASSSISGGNTIYF

V: TRBV20-1
J: TRBJ1-2
CDR3: CSARAPTGTSGNYGYTF

V: TRBV5-1
J: TRBJ2-5
CDR3: CASSPGLAGDRTQYF

V: TRBV12-5
J: TRBJ2-3
CDR3: CASGLVAGGRGTQYF

V: TRBV19
J: TRBJ1-5
CDR3: CASSAGTRRPPQHF

V: TRBV2
J: TRBJ1-2
CDR3: CASSVTELDGYTF